This TCR beta chain is drawn from a study of blood T cells in healthy people across ages. There are 14 residues in the CDR3. Trimming pared 5 bases from V and 7 bases from J, leaving 18 bases between. CDR1 is SGHAT and CDR2 is FQNNGV in the germline V gene. It was with a sample-barcoded 5' primer and a J-beta primer mix that a second PCR of roughly 7 to 12 cycles was run. TCRdb called the 5' RACE reads again in MiXCR, with one record for every CDR3 protein. The sample comprises hundreds of thousands of distinct CDR3 sequences, roughly 56% of which are singletons, and roughly 26% rests with the top ten. This clonotype came up a few times. Donors each provided roughly 11 milliliters of peripheral blood.

The chain is built from TRBV11-2 and TRBJ2-7; possibly TRBD2 for D (6 bases). The specimen sequenced was blood. The origin of this receptor is a man aged 35-49 years in good health. CDR3 sequence (DNA): TGTGCCAGCAGCCCGACCCCTGGGGCGGGAGAGCAGTACTTC. Translated: CASSPTPGAGEQYF.